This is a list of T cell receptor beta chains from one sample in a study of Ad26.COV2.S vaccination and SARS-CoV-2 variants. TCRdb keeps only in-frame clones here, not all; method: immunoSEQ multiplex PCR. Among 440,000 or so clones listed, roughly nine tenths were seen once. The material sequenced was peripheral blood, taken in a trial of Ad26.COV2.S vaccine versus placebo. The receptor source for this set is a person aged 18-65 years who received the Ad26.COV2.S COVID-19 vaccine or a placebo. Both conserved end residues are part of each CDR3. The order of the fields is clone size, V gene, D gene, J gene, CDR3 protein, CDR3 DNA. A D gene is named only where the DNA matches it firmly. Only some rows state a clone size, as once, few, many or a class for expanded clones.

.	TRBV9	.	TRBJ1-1	CASSVGGGQEAFF	TGTGCCAGCAGCGTAGGAGGAGGACAGGAAGCTTTCTTT
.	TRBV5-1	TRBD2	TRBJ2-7	CASSPGLAGKTYEQYF	TGCGCCAGCAGCCCCGGACTAGCGGGCAAAACCTACGAGCAGTACTTC
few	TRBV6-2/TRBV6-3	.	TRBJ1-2	CASSYVQGGYGYTF	TGTGCCAGCAGTTACGTGCAGGGTGGCTATGGCTACACCTTC
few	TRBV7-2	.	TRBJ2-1	CASSLLNEQFF	TGTGCCAGCAGCCTACTCAATGAGCAGTTCTTC
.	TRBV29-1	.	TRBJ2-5	CSVEQPRETQYF	TGCAGCGTCGAACAGCCACGGGAGACCCAGTACTTC
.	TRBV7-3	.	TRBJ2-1	CASSPDSGDGYNEQFF	TGTGCCAGCAGCCCCGACTCCGGGGATGGCTACAATGAGCAGTTCTTC
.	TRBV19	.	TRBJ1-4	CASSIRRGAYEKLFF	TGTGCCAGTAGTATCCGCAGGGGCGCGTATGAAAAACTGTTTTTT
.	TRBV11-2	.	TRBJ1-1	CASRTVEAFF	TGTGCCAGCAGGACGGTTGAAGCTTTCTTT
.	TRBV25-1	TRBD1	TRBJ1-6	CASSEDRGGHSPLHF	TGTGCCAGCAGTGAAGACAGGGGAGGACATTCACCCCTCCACTTT
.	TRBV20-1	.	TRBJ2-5	CSAWTTETQYF	TGCAGTGCCTGGACGACGGAGACCCAGTACTTC
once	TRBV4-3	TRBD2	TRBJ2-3	CASSQGLAGAGLGTDTQYF	TGCGCCAGCAGCCAAGGTCTAGCGGGGGCCGGGTTGGGCACAGATACGCAGTATTTT
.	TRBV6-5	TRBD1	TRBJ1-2	CASRGTGGHYGYTF	TGTGCCAGCAGGGGGACAGGGGGCCACTATGGCTACACCTTC
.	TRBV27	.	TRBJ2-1	CASSFSGVLQEQFF	TGTGCCAGCAGTTTTTCTGGCGTTCTCCAAGAGCAGTTCTTC
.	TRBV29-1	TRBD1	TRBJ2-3	CSVEEFHWDSKTDTQYF	TGCAGCGTTGAAGAATTTCACTGGGACAGCAAAACAGATACGCAGTATTTT
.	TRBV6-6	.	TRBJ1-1	CASRPRDGNTEAFF	TGTGCCAGCAGGCCACGAGACGGGAACACTGAAGCTTTCTTT
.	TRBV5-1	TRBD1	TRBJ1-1	CASSLLDRGATAFF	TGCGCCAGCAGCTTATTGGACAGGGGCGCCACGGCTTTCTTT
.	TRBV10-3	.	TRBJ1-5	CAISESKGNQPQHF	TGTGCCATCAGTGAGAGTAAAGGTAATCAGCCCCAGCATTTT
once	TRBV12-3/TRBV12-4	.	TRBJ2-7	CASSLVAYEQYF	TGTGCCAGCAGTTTAGTTGCCTACGAGCAGTACTTC
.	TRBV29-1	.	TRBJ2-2	CSGDTNTGELFF	TGCAGCGGGGACACGAACACCGGGGAGCTGTTTTTT
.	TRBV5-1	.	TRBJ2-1	CASSLVGLMRDEQFF	TGCGCCAGCAGCTTAGTGGGACTTATGCGTGATGAGCAGTTCTTC
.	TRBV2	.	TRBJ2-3	CARDSGHQEDTQYF	TGTGCCAGAGATTCGGGACACCAGGAAGATACGCAGTATTTT
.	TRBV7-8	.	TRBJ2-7	CASSLGGRESYEQYF	TGTGCCAGCAGCTTAGGAGGCAGGGAGTCCTACGAGCAGTACTTC
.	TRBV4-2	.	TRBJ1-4	CASSQDRRMEREGEKLFF	TGTGCCAGCAGCCAAGATCGGAGGATGGAAAGGGAGGGAGAAAAACTGTTTTTT
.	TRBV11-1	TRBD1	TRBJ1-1	CASSLAETGGTEAFF	TGTGCCAGCAGCTTAGCGGAGACAGGGGGGACTGAAGCTTTCTTT
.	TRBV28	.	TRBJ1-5	CASSRLLGQPQHF	TGTGCCAGCAGCCGGCTCCTGGGGCAGCCCCAGCATTTT
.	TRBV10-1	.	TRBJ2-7	CASSESTKGREQYF	TGCGCCAGCAGTGAGTCGACTAAGGGGCGGGAGCAGTACTTC
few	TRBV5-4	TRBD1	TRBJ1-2	CASSPRTGGVPLGGYTF	TGTGCCAGCAGCCCCAGGACAGGGGGCGTCCCCTTGGGTGGCTACACCTTC
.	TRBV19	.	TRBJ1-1	CASSINRMNTEAFF	TGTGCCAGTAGTATTAACAGGATGAACACTGAAGCTTTCTTT
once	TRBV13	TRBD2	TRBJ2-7	CASSLSSGRGRSYEQYF	TGTGCCAGCTCGTTATCTAGCGGGAGGGGGAGGTCCTACGAGCAGTACTTC
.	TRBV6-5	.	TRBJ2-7	CASSTPGDSYEQYF	TGTGCCAGCAGTACTCCCGGGGACTCCTACGAGCAGTACTTC
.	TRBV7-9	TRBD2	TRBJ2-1	CASSLDGGLAGDNEQFF	TGTGCCAGCAGCTTAGACGGTGGACTAGCGGGAGACAATGAGCAGTTCTTC
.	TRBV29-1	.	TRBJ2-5	CSVEGLGETQYF	TGCAGCGTTGAAGGGCTGGGCGAGACCCAGTACTTC
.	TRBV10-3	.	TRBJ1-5	CAISAGEEQPQHF	TGTGCCATCAGTGCAGGGGAAGAGCAGCCCCAGCATTTT
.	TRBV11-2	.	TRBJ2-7	CASSYIKGSGPHEQYF	TGTGCCAGCAGCTACATTAAAGGCAGTGGCCCTCACGAGCAGTACTTC
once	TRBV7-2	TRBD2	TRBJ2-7	CASSSGTSNHEQYF	TGTGCCAGCAGCTCCGGGACTAGTAACCACGAGCAGTACTTC
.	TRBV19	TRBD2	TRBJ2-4	CASSKIGTSGGYENIQYF	TGTGCCAGTAGTAAAATCGGGACTAGCGGGGGATACGAAAACATTCAGTACTTC
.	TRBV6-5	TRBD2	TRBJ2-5	CASSLGGSLMETQYF	TGTGCCAGCAGCCTGGGGGGGTCGCTGATGGAGACCCAGTACTTC
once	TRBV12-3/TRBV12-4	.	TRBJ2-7	CASSLGIEQYF	TGTGCCAGCAGTTTAGGGATCGAGCAGTACTTC
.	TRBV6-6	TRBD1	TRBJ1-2	CASSYQTGRGYTF	TGTGCCAGCAGTTACCAGACAGGGCGAGGCTACACCTTC
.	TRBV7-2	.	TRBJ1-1	CASSRRSEAFF	TGTGCCAGCAGCCGTAGGTCTGAAGCTTTCTTT
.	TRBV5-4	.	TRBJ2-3	CASSPGLSTDTQYF	TGTGCCAGCAGCCCGGGACTCAGCACAGATACGCAGTATTTT
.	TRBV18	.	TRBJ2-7	CASSPPEAGSALEQYF	TGTGCCAGCTCACCACCGGAGGCAGGTTCGGCCCTCGAGCAGTACTTC
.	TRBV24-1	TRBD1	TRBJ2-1	CATSGYLQGTRSSYNEQFF	TGTGCCACCAGTGGATATTTACAGGGGACCCGTAGCTCCTACAATGAGCAGTTCTTC
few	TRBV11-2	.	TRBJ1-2	CASSRGNYGYTF	TGTGCCAGCAGTCGGGGTAACTACGGCTACACCTTC
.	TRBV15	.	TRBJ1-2	CATSRDLQGAGYTF	TGTGCCACCAGCAGAGATCTACAGGGTGCTGGCTACACCTTC
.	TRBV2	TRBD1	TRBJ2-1	CASSHRQGSSYNEQFF	TGTGCCAGCAGCCACCGACAGGGAAGCTCCTACAATGAGCAGTTCTTC
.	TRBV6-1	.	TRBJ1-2	CASSEARNYGYTF	TGTGCCAGCAGTGAAGCAAGGAACTATGGCTACACCTTC
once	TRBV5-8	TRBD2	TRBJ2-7	CASSLVGTSGDEQYF	TGTGCCAGCAGCTTGGTAGGGACTAGCGGGGACGAGCAGTACTTC
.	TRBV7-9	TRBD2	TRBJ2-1	CASSFGLAQISYNEQFF	TGTGCCAGCAGCTTTGGACTAGCGCAAATCTCCTACAATGAGCAGTTCTTC
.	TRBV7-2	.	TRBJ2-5	CASSLRPDQETQYF	TGTGCCAGCAGCTTAAGGCCGGATCAAGAGACCCAGTACTTC
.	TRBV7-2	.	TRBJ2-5	CASSQQGFGETQYF	TGTGCCAGCAGCCAACAGGGTTTCGGAGAGACCCAGTACTTC
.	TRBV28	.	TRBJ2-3	CASSFWGGAADTQYF	TGTGCCAGCAGTTTCTGGGGCGGGGCGGCAGATACGCAGTATTTT
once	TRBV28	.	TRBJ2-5	CASTNRRTAIQETQYF	TGTGCCAGCACCAACCGCCGGACAGCGATCCAAGAGACCCAGTACTTC
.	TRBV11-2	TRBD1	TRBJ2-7	CASSYAGTGSSYEQYF	TGTGCCAGCAGCTACGCCGGGACAGGGAGCTCCTACGAGCAGTACTTC
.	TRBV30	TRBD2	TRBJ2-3	CAWNRLAGADTQYF	TGTGCCTGGAACCGGCTAGCGGGAGCAGATACGCAGTATTTT
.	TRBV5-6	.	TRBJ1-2	CASSLDPKGGYTF	TGTGCCAGCAGCTTAGACCCCAAGGGTGGCTACACCTTC
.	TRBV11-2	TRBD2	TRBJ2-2	CASSLGTSGRGPGELFF	TGTGCCAGCAGCCTGGGGACTAGCGGGAGAGGTCCCGGGGAGCTGTTTTTT
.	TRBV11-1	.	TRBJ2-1	CASSSVDGSSYNEQFF	TGTGCCAGCAGCTCCGTCGACGGGAGCTCCTACAATGAGCAGTTCTTC
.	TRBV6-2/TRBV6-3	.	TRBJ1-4	CASSYHNEKLFF	TGTGCCAGCAGTTACCACAACGAAAAACTGTTTTTT
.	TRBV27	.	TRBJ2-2	CASKPSNTGELFF	TGTGCCAGCAAGCCCTCTAACACCGGGGAGCTGTTTTTT